Listed below are T cell receptor beta chains from one sample, sequenced in a study of CD8 T cells in ankylosing spondylitis. Each CDR3 protein gets one entry after TCRdb re-called the 5' RACE reads with MiXCR. The data contain fewer than 400,000 distinct CDR3 sequences, 20% to 25% of them seen just once; the ten biggest clones take up about 16%. Sequenced sample: blood, either unsorted or a sorted T cell fraction (not recorded which). The receptors come from a male donor with ankylosing spondylitis. Both conserved end residues are part of each CDR3. Each record gives: clone size, D gene, V gene, J gene, CDR3 protein, CDR3 DNA. The D gene is left open where the match is weak. Expanded clones get a size class; other rows say once, few or many, or leave the size out.

few	.	TRBV4-3	TRBJ2-7	CASSQEVGGGGWNYEQYF	TGCGCCAGCAGCCAAGAGGTGGGCGGAGGGGGCTGGAACTACGAGCAGTACTTC
.	TRBD2	TRBV5-1	TRBJ2-1	CASSSQSGSGNEQFF	TGCGCCAGCAGCTCCCAAAGCGGGAGTGGAAATGAGCAGTTCTTC
many	TRBD2	TRBV6-5	TRBJ2-7	CASSYLAGGSYEQYF	TGTGCCAGCAGTTACTTAGCGGGGGGCTCCTACGAGCAGTACTTC
.	TRBD1	TRBV12-5	TRBJ2-1	CASGLTGTGFSEQFF	TGTGCTAGTGGTTTGACCGGGACAGGCTTTAGTGAGCAGTTCTTC
few	.	TRBV6-2/TRBV6-3	TRBJ1-1	CASSYEGQDTEAFF	TGTGCCAGCAGTTACGAGGGGCAGGACACTGAAGCTTTCTTT
.	.	TRBV20-1	TRBJ2-2	CSARGILEELFF	TGCAGTGCTAGGGGGATTTTGGAGGAGCTGTTTTTT
.	TRBD1	TRBV7-9	TRBJ2-3	CASSTWTGSDTQYF	TGTGCCAGCAGCACGTGGACAGGGTCAGATACGCAGTATTTT
.	.	TRBV30	TRBJ2-5	CAWSENSVQETQYF	TGTGCCTGGAGCGAGAACAGTGTTCAAGAGACCCAGTACTTC
few	.	TRBV25-1	TRBJ2-5	CASILDYGETQYF	TGTGCCAGCATTCTGGACTACGGAGAGACCCAGTACTTC
.	TRBD1	TRBV24-1	TRBJ2-5	CATSDNDRGEETQYF	TGTGCCACCAGTGACAATGACAGGGGGGAAGAGACCCAGTACTTC
many	.	TRBV7-9	TRBJ2-1	CASSLQDNEQFF	TGTGCCAGCAGCTTACAAGACAATGAGCAGTTCTTC
few	.	TRBV20-1	TRBJ2-3	CSARALRSTRYTDTQYF	TGCAGTGCTAGAGCCCTACGCTCGACGCGGTACACAGATACGCAGTATTTT
.	TRBD2	TRBV29-1	TRBJ2-1	CSVVGLGQNNEQFF	TGCAGCGTGGTAGGACTAGGACAAAACAATGAGCAGTTCTTC
few	.	TRBV20-1	TRBJ2-3	CSAPVVAYSDTQYF	TGCAGTGCTCCGGTAGTGGCGTACTCAGATACGCAGTATTTT
few	.	TRBV10-3	TRBJ1-5	CAIRPDSRGPQHF	TGTGCCATCAGACCGGACAGTCGAGGGCCCCAGCATTTT
many	TRBD1	TRBV29-1	TRBJ1-1	CSVGSTGGTEAFF	TGCAGCGTTGGTTCGACAGGGGGCACTGAAGCTTTCTTT
.	.	TRBV27	TRBJ2-7	CASSLRSGRGTYEQYF	TGTGCCAGCAGTTTAAGGTCGGGTAGGGGAACCTACGAGCAGTACTTC
many	TRBD2	TRBV29-1	TRBJ2-1	CSVDKGLAGGPVVDEQFF	TGCAGCGTTGACAAAGGACTAGCGGGAGGGCCAGTCGTTGATGAGCAGTTCTTC
few	TRBD1	TRBV9	TRBJ1-5	CASSPGTGGLDQPQHF	TGTGCCAGCAGCCCAGGGACAGGGGGATTGGATCAGCCCCAGCATTTT
.	.	TRBV7-3	TRBJ2-1	CASSLYPGEQFF	TGTGCCAGCAGCCTCTATCCCGGTGAGCAGTTCTTC
few	.	TRBV5-1	TRBJ2-7	CASSDPAGSYEQYF	TGCGCCAGCAGTGACCCGGCGGGTTCCTACGAGCAGTACTTC
.	TRBD2	TRBV5-1	TRBJ2-2	CVCSGSFAGELFF	TGCGTCTGTAGCGGGAGTTTTGCCGGGGAGCTGTTTTTT
few	TRBD2	TRBV20-1	TRBJ2-5	CSARVSGRVETQYF	TGCAGTGCCCGGGTTAGCGGGAGAGTGGAGACCCAGTACTTC
.	.	TRBV2	TRBJ2-7	CASKYMGEQYF	TGTGCCAGCAAGTATATGGGGGAGCAGTACTTC
.	TRBD2	TRBV7-2	TRBJ2-3	CASSFLGSGSQDTQYF	TGTGCCAGCAGCTTTCTGGGTAGCGGGAGTCAAGATACGCAGTATTTT
.	TRBD1	TRBV5-6	TRBJ2-3	CASSIQGASYLDTQYF	TGTGCCAGCAGCATACAGGGGGCTTCCTATTTAGATACGCAGTATTTT
.	TRBD1	TRBV10-3	TRBJ1-2	CAISEYRGYGYTF	TGTGCCATCAGTGAGTACAGGGGCTATGGCTACACCTTC
few	.	TRBV5-1	TRBJ1-1	CASSIAAGLTEAFF	TGCGCCAGCAGCATAGCCGCAGGTCTCACTGAAGCTTTCTTT
few	.	TRBV6-2/TRBV6-3	TRBJ2-2	CASSYSTQGTGELFF	TGTGCCAGCAGTTACTCGACGCAGGGCACCGGGGAGCTGTTTTTT
.	TRBD1	TRBV20-1	TRBJ2-1	CSATGQGGNEQFF	TGCAGTGCAACGGGACAGGGGGGCAATGAGCAGTTCTTC
few	.	TRBV20-1	TRBJ2-1	CSAPRTGLDNNEQFF	TGCAGTGCTCCACGGACGGGACTGGATAACAATGAGCAGTTCTTC
.	.	TRBV2	TRBJ2-2	CASSQMTVTNTGELFF	TGTGCCAGCAGCCAAATGACGGTTACTAACACCGGGGAGCTGTTTTTT
.	.	TRBV3-1	TRBJ2-2	CASSKQGLAGELFF	TGTGCCAGCAGCAAACAGGGTCTCGCCGGGGAGCTGTTTTTT
.	.	TRBV18	TRBJ1-5	CASSPLISDPNQPQHF	TGTGCCAGCTCACCGTTGATTAGTGATCCCAATCAGCCCCAGCATTTT
few	.	TRBV5-1	TRBJ2-5	CASSFGDLMLETQYF	TGCGCCAGCAGCTTTGGCGACCTCATGCTGGAGACCCAGTACTTC
.	.	TRBV6-1	TRBJ2-5	CASSNSGYQETQYF	TGTGCCAGCAGCAATAGCGGATACCAAGAGACCCAGTACTTC
.	.	TRBV7-9	TRBJ2-3	CASSAGTTDTQYF	TGTGCCAGCAGCGCAGGAACCACAGATACGCAGTATTTT
.	TRBD2	TRBV19	TRBJ2-1	CASRLSGPPTEVQFF	TGTGCCAGTAGGCTTAGCGGGCCTCCAACAGAGGTGCAGTTCTTC
few	.	TRBV19	TRBJ1-5	CASSIVWGGQPQHF	TGTGCCAGTAGTATTGTGTGGGGAGGACAGCCCCAGCATTTT
.	.	TRBV11-3	TRBJ1-1	CASSLGNRVLANTEAFF	TGTGCCAGCAGCTTAGGAAACAGGGTATTGGCGAACACTGAAGCTTTCTTT
.	.	TRBV7-3	TRBJ2-4	CASSFDKENIQYF	TGTGCCAGCAGCTTTGACAAGGAGAACATTCAGTACTTC
.	.	TRBV10-3	TRBJ1-1	CASTDPNTEAFF	TGTGCAAGCACAGATCCCAACACTGAAGCTTTCTTT
few	.	TRBV5-4	TRBJ1-3	CASSVLPGDSGNTIYF	TGTGCCAGCAGCGTTCTCCCAGGGGACTCTGGAAACACCATATATTTT
.	TRBD1	TRBV11-3	TRBJ2-2	CASSSTGANTGELFF	TGTGCCAGCAGCTCGACAGGGGCAAACACCGGGGAGCTGTTTTTT
.	.	TRBV2	TRBJ2-4	CASSEGLKFLAKNIQYF	TGTGCCAGCAGTGAGGGTTTGAAGTTCCTCGCCAAAAACATTCAGTACTTC